This TCR beta chain was recorded in a study of cytomegalovirus exposure and HLA in healthy donors (dated by TCRdb to 2015 to 2018). Turning to the overall study: According to a later analysis, the 110 or so validation repertoires were produced on the same platform as the 700 or so repertoires of the first cohort. In addition to the first cohort of several hundred subjects, a separate validation cohort of approximately 110 different subjects was used. The study aimed to test whether signatures of past pathogen exposure could be identified by cataloging public T cell receptors. The study combined high-throughput TCR immunosequencing, statistical association of individual TCRs with disease status, and machine learning to predict cytomegalovirus infection status. General findings and caveats noted by the study authors: The authors suggested that the approach could potentially be extended to other disease states and immunological phenotypes. Most TCR sequences were observed very rarely across donors, whereas some public TCRs were present in many individuals. Cytomegalovirus status was reported to be diagnosed by the classifier with high specificity and sensitivity in both the original and validation cohorts. In vitro tests confirmed that a few of the cytomegalovirus-associated TCR beta chains recognize cytomegalovirus antigens. A later analysis found that TCRs clustered in the first cohort also tended to co-occur in the roughly 110 validation repertoires, with roughly 95% of cluster scores above 0. A later analysis lacked HLA typing for the validation cohort, so it scored co-occurrence in that cohort across all 110 or so repertoires. The study gave a list of roughly 150 TCR beta chains associated with cytomegalovirus.

V drops 3 bases and J drops 0 bases, leaving 15 bases in between. From cysteine to phenylalanine, the CDR3 is 18 amino acids long. The DNA shown is the 54-base CDR3, in frame from base 1. CDR1 and CDR2, looked up from the germline V gene (reference sequence), are MNHEY and SMNVEV. Separate from the approximately 730-subject first cohort, the validation cohort of roughly 110 subjects was the group to which the donors belonged. As regards this clone: Its antigen is unknown. It has no much larger one-base neighbor in the sample; base qualities were not kept.

Receptor amplification or capture employed the immunoSEQ multiplex PCR assay. In the source study's methods: A statistical classification framework was built to diagnose cytomegalovirus status from the catalog of TCR beta chain sequences. TCRdb retrieved this table from immuneACCESS and kept in-frame rearrangements only. Not all clones are present; in checked studies, unresolved V genes account for under half, and no reason is known for the remainder. The D gene and trimming were derived from the DNA, and the V and J assignments and clone size from that table. Counted in this sample were about 310,000 clones; 88% of them appeared once. Roughly 0.96% of the sample is taken by the ten largest.

This clonotype was obtained from a young man in good health and CMV-seronegative. The chain is encoded by TRBV27 joined to TRBJ2-6; the D gene is possibly TRBD1, with 6 bases matching. Sequenced sample: PBMCs. The base sequence is TGTGCCAGCAGTTTCGGACAGCCGAATTTCTCTGGGGCCAACGTCCTGACTTTC. Translation gives CASSFGQPNFSGANVLTF.